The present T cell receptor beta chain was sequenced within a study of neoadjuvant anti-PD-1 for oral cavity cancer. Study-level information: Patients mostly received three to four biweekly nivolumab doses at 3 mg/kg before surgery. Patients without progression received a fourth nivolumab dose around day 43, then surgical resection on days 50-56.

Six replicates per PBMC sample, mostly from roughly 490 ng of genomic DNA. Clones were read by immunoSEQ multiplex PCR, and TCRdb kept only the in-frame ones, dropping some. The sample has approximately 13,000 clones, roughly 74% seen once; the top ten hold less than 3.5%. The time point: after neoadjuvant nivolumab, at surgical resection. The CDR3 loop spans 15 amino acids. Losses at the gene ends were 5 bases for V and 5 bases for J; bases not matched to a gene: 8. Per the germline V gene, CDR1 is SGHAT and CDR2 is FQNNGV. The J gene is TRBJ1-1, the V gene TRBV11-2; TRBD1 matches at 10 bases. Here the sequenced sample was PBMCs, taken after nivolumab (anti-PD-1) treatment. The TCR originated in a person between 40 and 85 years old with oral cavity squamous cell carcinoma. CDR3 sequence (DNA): TGTGCCAGCAGCACAGAGGGACAGGGGTGGACTGAAGCTTTCTTT. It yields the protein CASSTEGQGWTEAFF.